The present TCR beta chain was sequenced within a study of identical twins. Findings of the study overall: In monozygotic twins, models underestimated the sharing of out-of-frame TCR alpha. The more abundant beta clonotypes in cord blood had fewer insertions, and memory repertoires did not show this.

With regard to this clonotype: Its antigen is unidentified.

TCRdb re-called the 5' RACE reads with MiXCR, one entry per CDR3 protein. The sample has about 700,000 distinct CDR3 sequences, about 9.4% seen once. These data also featured in a second study, about yellow fever vaccine responses in identical twins.

The sequencing input was PBMCs. The receptor's source is a woman younger than 30 in good health.

The CDR3 region has the DNA TGTGCCACCAGTGATTCCCCCACGGACAGGGTCTACAATGAGCAGTTCTTC. Translated: CATSDSPTDRVYNEQFF. The chain recombines TRBV24-1 with TRBJ2-1, with 8 bases lining up with TRBD1. Germline CDR1 and CDR2: KGHDR and SFDVKD. The junction had 8 bases not matched to a gene; V was cut back by 2 bases and J by 3 bases. This CDR3 contains 17 residues.